This is a list of T cell receptor beta chains from one sample in a study of T cell changes during pregnancy in multiple sclerosis. Sequenced by immunoSEQ multiplex PCR; TCRdb stores in-frame clones only, minus some. The table shows some 100,000 clones, with about 92% occurring only once. The sequenced sample was peripheral blood, obtained in the second trimester of pregnancy. These receptors all stem from a female donor with multiple sclerosis, enrolled in a pregnancy study. Both conserved end residues are part of each CDR3. Each record gives: CDR3 protein, CDR3 DNA, J gene, D gene, V gene, clone size. The D gene is left open where the match is weak. Clone size is shown for a subset of rows, as once, few, many or a class of expanded clone.

cdr3_aa: CASSPPGIAPYNEQFF
cdr3_nt: TGTGCCAGCAGCCCCCCCGGGATAGCGCCCTACAATGAGCAGTTCTTC
j_call: TRBJ2-1
d_call: .
v_call: TRBV7-3
clone_size: .

cdr3_aa: CASSQDGTASSTDTQYF
cdr3_nt: TGCGCCAGCAGCCAAGATGGGACAGCTTCTAGCACAGATACGCAGTATTTT
j_call: TRBJ2-3
d_call: TRBD1
v_call: TRBV4-1
clone_size: .

cdr3_aa: CASSETGTGTNYGYTF
cdr3_nt: TGTGCCAGCTCAGAGACCGGGACAGGGACTAACTATGGCTACACCTTC
j_call: TRBJ1-2
d_call: TRBD1
v_call: TRBV18
clone_size: .

cdr3_aa: CASSNGGFAETQYF
cdr3_nt: TGTGCCAGCAGCAACGGGGGGTTTGCAGAGACCCAGTACTTC
j_call: TRBJ2-5
d_call: TRBD2
v_call: TRBV27
clone_size: .

cdr3_aa: CASSYGQMNTEAFF
cdr3_nt: TGTGCCAGCAGCTACGGACAGATGAACACTGAAGCTTTCTTT
j_call: TRBJ1-1
d_call: .
v_call: TRBV6-5
clone_size: .

cdr3_aa: CASSSLGLQGVSEEQYF
cdr3_nt: TGTGCCAGCAGCTCCCTCGGTTTACAGGGGGTATCGGAAGAGCAGTACTTC
j_call: TRBJ2-7
d_call: TRBD1
v_call: TRBV7-6
clone_size: .

cdr3_aa: CASSRRGGYGYTF
cdr3_nt: TGTGCCAGCAGCCGCCGGGGAGGCTATGGCTACACCTTC
j_call: TRBJ1-2
d_call: .
v_call: TRBV6-5
clone_size: .

cdr3_aa: CASSQDGRAPQPQHF
cdr3_nt: TGTGCCAGCAGCCAAGATGGCAGGGCCCCCCAGCCCCAGCATTTT
j_call: TRBJ1-5
d_call: .
v_call: TRBV4-2
clone_size: .

cdr3_aa: CASSLFRGNTEAFF
cdr3_nt: TGTGCCAGCAGTTTATTTCGGGGGAACACTGAAGCTTTCTTT
j_call: TRBJ1-1
d_call: .
v_call: TRBV28
clone_size: .

cdr3_aa: CASSLGHAGELFF
cdr3_nt: TGTGCCAGCAGCTTAGGACATGCCGGGGAGCTGTTTTTT
j_call: TRBJ2-2
d_call: .
v_call: TRBV7-3
clone_size: once

cdr3_aa: CASSFRDRAYEQYF
cdr3_nt: TGTGCCAGCAGCTTCCGGGACAGGGCCTACGAGCAGTACTTC
j_call: TRBJ2-7
d_call: TRBD1
v_call: TRBV7-8
clone_size: .

cdr3_aa: CASSRRGLGGYEQYF
cdr3_nt: TGCGCCAGCAGCCGACGTGGGCTTGGTGGGTACGAGCAGTACTTC
j_call: TRBJ2-7
d_call: .
v_call: TRBV5-1
clone_size: .

cdr3_aa: CASSTNRGAGGNTIYF
cdr3_nt: TGTGCCAGCAGCACGAACAGGGGGGCAGGGGGAAACACCATATATTTT
j_call: TRBJ1-3
d_call: TRBD1
v_call: TRBV7-8
clone_size: once

cdr3_aa: CASSQASGTAVSHEQYF
cdr3_nt: TGTGCCAGCAGCCAAGCTTCCGGGACAGCAGTCTCTCACGAGCAGTACTTC
j_call: TRBJ2-7
d_call: TRBD1
v_call: TRBV11-2
clone_size: .

cdr3_aa: CASFSSQAGELFF
cdr3_nt: TGTGCCAGCTTTTCCTCCCAGGCCGGGGAGCTGTTTTTT
j_call: TRBJ2-2
d_call: .
v_call: TRBV6-5
clone_size: .

cdr3_aa: CASSLAGGAGPDTQYF
cdr3_nt: TGTGCCAGCAGCTTAGCAGGGGGCGCCGGGCCAGATACGCAGTATTTT
j_call: TRBJ2-3
d_call: TRBD1
v_call: TRBV7-6
clone_size: .

cdr3_aa: CASSHRDRVLDEQFF
cdr3_nt: TGTGCCAGCAGCCACCGGGACAGGGTACTCGATGAGCAGTTCTTC
j_call: TRBJ2-1
d_call: TRBD1
v_call: TRBV7-3
clone_size: .

cdr3_aa: CASSKTGRSSYEQYF
cdr3_nt: TGTGCCAGCAGTAAGACAGGCCGGAGCTCCTACGAGCAGTACTTC
j_call: TRBJ2-7
d_call: .
v_call: TRBV2
clone_size: .

cdr3_aa: CASTQLEQPQHF
cdr3_nt: TGTGCCAGCACCCAGTTGGAGCAGCCCCAGCATTTT
j_call: TRBJ1-5
d_call: .
v_call: TRBV6-1
clone_size: .

cdr3_aa: CSVVGRPTSGPYNEQFF
cdr3_nt: TGCAGCGTGGTTGGGAGACCGACTAGCGGACCCTACAATGAGCAGTTCTTC
j_call: TRBJ2-1
d_call: TRBD2
v_call: TRBV29-1
clone_size: .

cdr3_aa: CASRETVSSRTDTQYF
cdr3_nt: TGTGCCAGTAGGGAAACGGTGTCTAGCCGCACAGATACGCAGTATTTT
j_call: TRBJ2-3
d_call: .
v_call: TRBV19
clone_size: .

cdr3_aa: CASSYPGGHYGYTF
cdr3_nt: TGTGCCAGCAGTTACCCGGGGGGCCACTATGGCTACACCTTC
j_call: TRBJ1-2
d_call: .
v_call: TRBV6-5
clone_size: .

cdr3_aa: CASARTGGHLGETQYF
cdr3_nt: TGTGCCAGCGCCAGGACAGGGGGCCATTTAGGAGAGACCCAGTACTTC
j_call: TRBJ2-5
d_call: TRBD1
v_call: TRBV9
clone_size: once

cdr3_aa: CASSEGFVWRAYQETQYF
cdr3_nt: TGTGCCAGCAGTGAAGGGTTCGTGTGGCGGGCGTACCAAGAGACCCAGTACTTC
j_call: TRBJ2-5
d_call: .
v_call: TRBV6-1
clone_size: once

cdr3_aa: CASSLYPGQETQYF
cdr3_nt: TGCGCCAGCAGCTTATACCCGGGCCAAGAGACCCAGTACTTC
j_call: TRBJ2-5
d_call: .
v_call: TRBV5-1
clone_size: .

cdr3_aa: CASSLAWVGGNEQYF
cdr3_nt: TGTGCCAGCAGCTTGGCCTGGGTAGGGGGCAACGAGCAGTACTTC
j_call: TRBJ2-7
d_call: TRBD1
v_call: TRBV5-6
clone_size: .

cdr3_aa: CASSPLLARYNEQFF
cdr3_nt: TGTGCCAGCAGTCCGCTATTGGCCAGGTACAATGAGCAGTTCTTC
j_call: TRBJ2-1
d_call: .
v_call: TRBV28
clone_size: .

cdr3_aa: CASSEQPTNEKLFF
cdr3_nt: TGTGCCAGCAGCGAACAGCCAACTAATGAAAAACTGTTTTTT
j_call: TRBJ1-4
d_call: .
v_call: TRBV9
clone_size: .

cdr3_aa: CASSSPTGELFF
cdr3_nt: TGTGCCAGCAGCTCTCCGACCGGGGAGCTGTTTTTT
j_call: TRBJ2-2
d_call: .
v_call: TRBV7-9
clone_size: once

cdr3_aa: CASSFSGNTEAFF
cdr3_nt: TGTGCCAGCAGCTTTTCAGGGAACACTGAAGCTTTCTTT
j_call: TRBJ1-1
d_call: .
v_call: TRBV5-6
clone_size: .